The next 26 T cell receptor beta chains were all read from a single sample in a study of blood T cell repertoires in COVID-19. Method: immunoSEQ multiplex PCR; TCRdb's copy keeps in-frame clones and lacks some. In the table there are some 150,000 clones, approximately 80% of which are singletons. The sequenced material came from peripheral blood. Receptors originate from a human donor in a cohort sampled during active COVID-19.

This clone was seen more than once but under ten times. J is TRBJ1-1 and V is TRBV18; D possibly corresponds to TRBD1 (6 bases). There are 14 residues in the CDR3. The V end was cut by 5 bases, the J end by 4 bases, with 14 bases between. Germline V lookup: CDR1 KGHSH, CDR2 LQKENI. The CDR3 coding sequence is TGTGCCAGCTCATCCGGACAGCGGGGCACTGAAGCTTTCTTT. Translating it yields CASSSGQRGTEAFF.

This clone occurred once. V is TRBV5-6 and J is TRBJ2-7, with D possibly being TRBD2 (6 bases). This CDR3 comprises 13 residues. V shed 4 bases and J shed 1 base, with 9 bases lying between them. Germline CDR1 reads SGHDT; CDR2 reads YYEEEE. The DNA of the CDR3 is TGTGCCAGCAGCGGGACTGTTTCCTACGAGCAGTACTTC. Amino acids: CASSGTVSYEQYF.

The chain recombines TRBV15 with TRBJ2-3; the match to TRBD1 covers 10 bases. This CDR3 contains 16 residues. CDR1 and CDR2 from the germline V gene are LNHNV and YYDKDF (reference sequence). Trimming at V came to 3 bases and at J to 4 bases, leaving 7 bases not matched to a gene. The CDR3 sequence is CATSRAAGTGADTQYF. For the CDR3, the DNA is TGTGCCACCAGCAGGGCAGCCGGGACAGGGGCAGATACGCAGTATTTT.

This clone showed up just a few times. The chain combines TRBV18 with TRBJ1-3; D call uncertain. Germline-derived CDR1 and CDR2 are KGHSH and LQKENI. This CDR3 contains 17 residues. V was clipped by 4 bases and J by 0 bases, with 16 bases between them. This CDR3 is CASSLTRQKSSGNTIYF. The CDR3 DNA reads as TGTGCCAGCTCACTGACGAGGCAGAAGAGCTCTGGAAACACCATATATTTT.

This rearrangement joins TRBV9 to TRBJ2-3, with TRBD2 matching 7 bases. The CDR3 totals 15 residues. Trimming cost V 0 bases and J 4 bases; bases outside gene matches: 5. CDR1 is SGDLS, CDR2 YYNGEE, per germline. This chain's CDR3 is CASSVGWGGADTQYF. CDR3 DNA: TGTGCCAGCAGCGTAGGTTGGGGAGGGGCAGATACGCAGTATTTT.

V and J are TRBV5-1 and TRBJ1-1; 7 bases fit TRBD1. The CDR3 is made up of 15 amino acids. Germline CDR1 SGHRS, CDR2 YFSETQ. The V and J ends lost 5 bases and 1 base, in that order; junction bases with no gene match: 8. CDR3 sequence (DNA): TGCGCCAGCAGTAGGGGGCCAGGGGAGAACACTGAAGCTTTCTTT. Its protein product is CASSRGPGENTEAFF. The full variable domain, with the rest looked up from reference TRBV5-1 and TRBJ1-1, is KAGVTQTPRYLIKTRGQQVTLSCSPISGHRSVSWYQQTPGQGLQFLFEYFSETQRNKGNFPGRFSGRQFSNSRSEMNVSTLELGDSALYLCASSRGPGENTEAFFGQGTRLTVV.

The CDR3 loop reads CASSRQGRWTYSGYTF. Here the CDR3 DNA reads TGTGCCAGCAGCAGACAGGGGAGGTGGACGTACAGTGGCTACACCTTC. The chain is built from TRBV21-1 and TRBJ1-2; TRBD1, the D gene given by the table, was not confirmed from the DNA. TRBV21-1 is marked as a pseudogene. The CDR3 totals 16 residues.

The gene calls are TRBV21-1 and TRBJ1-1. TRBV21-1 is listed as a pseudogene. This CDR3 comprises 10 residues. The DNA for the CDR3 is TGTGCCAGCTCTATCACTGAAGCTTTCTTT. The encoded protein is CASSITEAFF.

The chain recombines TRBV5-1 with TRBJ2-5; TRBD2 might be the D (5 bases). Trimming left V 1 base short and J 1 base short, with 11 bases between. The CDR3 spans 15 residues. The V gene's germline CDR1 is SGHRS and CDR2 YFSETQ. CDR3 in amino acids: CASSLFVGAQETQYF. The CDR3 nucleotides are TGCGCCAGCAGCTTGTTTGTGGGAGCCCAAGAGACCCAGTACTTC.

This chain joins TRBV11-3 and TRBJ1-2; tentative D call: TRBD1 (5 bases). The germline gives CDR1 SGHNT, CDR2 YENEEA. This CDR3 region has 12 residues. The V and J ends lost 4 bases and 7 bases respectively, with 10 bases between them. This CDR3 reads CASSSGLRGYTF. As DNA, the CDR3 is TGTGCCAGCAGCTCAGGGCTGCGTGGCTACACCTTC.

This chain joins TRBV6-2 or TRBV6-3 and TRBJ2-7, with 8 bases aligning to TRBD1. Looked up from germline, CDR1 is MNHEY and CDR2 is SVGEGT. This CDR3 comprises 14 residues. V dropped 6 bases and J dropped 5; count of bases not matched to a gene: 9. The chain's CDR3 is CASSPRTGFNEQYF. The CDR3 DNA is TGTGCCAGCAGCCCCCGGACAGGGTTCAACGAGCAGTACTTC.

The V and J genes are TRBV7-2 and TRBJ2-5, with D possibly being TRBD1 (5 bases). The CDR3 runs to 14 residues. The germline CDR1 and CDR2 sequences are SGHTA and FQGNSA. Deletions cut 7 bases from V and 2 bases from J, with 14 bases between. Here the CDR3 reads CASTSLGLQETQYF. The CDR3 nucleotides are TGTGCCAGCACCTCCTTGGGGCTTCAAGAGACCCAGTACTTC.

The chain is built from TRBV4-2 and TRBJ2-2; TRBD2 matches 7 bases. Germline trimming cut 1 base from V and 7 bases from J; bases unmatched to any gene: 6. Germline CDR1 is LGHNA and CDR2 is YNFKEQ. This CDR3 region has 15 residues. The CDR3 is CASSQGREGDGELFF. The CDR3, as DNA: TGTGCCAGCAGCCAAGGAAGGGAGGGTGACGGGGAGCTGTTTTTT.

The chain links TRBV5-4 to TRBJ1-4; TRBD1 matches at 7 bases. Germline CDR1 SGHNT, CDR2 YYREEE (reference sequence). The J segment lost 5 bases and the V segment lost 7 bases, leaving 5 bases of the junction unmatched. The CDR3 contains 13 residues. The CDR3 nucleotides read TGTGCCAGCTCCAGACAGGGCAATGAAAAACTGTTTTTT. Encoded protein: CASSRQGNEKLFF.

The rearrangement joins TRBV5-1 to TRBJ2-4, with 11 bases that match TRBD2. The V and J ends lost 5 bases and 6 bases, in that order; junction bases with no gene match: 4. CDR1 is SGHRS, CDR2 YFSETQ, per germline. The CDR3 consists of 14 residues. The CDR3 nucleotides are TGCGCCAGCAGGACTAGCGGGACCGGAAACATTCAGTACTTC. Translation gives CASRTSGTGNIQYF.

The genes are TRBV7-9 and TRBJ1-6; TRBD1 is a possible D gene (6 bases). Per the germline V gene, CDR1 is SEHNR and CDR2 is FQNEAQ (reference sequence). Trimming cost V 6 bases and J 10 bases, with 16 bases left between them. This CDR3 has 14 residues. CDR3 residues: CASSRDTAGSPLHF. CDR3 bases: TGTGCCAGCAGTCGGGACACGGCAGGATCACCCCTCCACTTT.

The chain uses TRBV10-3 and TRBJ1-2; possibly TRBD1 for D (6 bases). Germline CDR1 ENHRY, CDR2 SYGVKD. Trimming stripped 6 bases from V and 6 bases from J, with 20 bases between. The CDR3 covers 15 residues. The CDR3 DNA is TGTGCCATCAGCCCTATTCAGGGGATAGTCGATGGCTACACCTTC. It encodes CAISPIQGIVDGYTF.

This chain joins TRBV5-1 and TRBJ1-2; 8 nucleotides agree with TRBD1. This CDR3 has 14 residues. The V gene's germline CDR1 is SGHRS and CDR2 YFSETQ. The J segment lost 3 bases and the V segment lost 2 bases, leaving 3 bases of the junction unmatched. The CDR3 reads CASSFDRGDYGYTF. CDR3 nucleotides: TGCGCCAGCAGCTTCGACAGGGGTGACTATGGCTACACCTTC. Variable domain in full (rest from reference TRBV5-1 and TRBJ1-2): KAGVTQTPRYLIKTRGQQVTLSCSPISGHRSVSWYQQTPGQGLQFLFEYFSETQRNKGNFPGRFSGRQFSNSRSEMNVSTLELGDSALYLCASSFDRGDYGYTFGSGTRLTVV.

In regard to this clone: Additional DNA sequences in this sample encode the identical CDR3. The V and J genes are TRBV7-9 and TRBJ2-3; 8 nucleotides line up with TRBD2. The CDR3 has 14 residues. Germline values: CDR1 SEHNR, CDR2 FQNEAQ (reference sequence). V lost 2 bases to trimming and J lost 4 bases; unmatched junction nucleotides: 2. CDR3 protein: CASSLTSGSDTQYF. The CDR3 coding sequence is TGTGCCAGCAGCTTAACTAGCGGTTCAGATACGCAGTATTTT.

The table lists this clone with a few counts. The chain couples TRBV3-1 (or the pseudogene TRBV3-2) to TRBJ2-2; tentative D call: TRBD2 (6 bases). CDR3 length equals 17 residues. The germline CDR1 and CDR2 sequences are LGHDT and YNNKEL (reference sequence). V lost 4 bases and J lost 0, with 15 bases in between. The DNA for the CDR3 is TGTGCCAGCAGCCGATTAGGAGGCGGGACGAACACCGGGGAGCTGTTTTTT. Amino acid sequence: CASSRLGGGTNTGELFF.

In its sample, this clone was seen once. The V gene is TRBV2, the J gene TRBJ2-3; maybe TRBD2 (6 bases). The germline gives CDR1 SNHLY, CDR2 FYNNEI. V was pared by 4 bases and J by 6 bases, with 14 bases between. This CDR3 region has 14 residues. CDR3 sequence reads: CASSVLGRGDTQYF. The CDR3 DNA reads TGTGCCAGCAGTGTCCTTGGGCGGGGCGATACGCAGTATTTT.

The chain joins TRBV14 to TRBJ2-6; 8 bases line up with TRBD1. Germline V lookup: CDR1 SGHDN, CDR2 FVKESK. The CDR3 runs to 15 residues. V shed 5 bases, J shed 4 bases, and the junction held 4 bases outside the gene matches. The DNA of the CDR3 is TGTGCCAGCAGCAGGCGGACAGGGGGGGCCAACGTCCTGACTTTC. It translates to CASSRRTGGANVLTF.

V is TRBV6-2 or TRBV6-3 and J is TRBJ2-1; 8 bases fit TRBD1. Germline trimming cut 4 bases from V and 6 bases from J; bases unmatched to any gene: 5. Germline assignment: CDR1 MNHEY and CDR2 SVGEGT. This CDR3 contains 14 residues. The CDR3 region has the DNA TGTGCCAGCAGTTCGACAGGGGCCCTCAATGAGCAGTTCTTC. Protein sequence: CASSSTGALNEQFF.

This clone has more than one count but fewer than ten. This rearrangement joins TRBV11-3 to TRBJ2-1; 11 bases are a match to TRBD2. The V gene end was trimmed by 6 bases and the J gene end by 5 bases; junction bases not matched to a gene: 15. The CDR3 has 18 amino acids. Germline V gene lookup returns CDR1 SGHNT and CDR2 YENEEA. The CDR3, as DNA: TGTGCCAGCAGTCACCAGACCATGAGGGGACTAGCGGACAATGAGCAGTTCTTC. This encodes CASSHQTMRGLADNEQFF.

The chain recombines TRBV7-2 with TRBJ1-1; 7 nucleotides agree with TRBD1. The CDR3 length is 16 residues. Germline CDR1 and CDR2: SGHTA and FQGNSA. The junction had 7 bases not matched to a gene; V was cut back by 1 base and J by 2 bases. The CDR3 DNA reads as TGTGCCAGCAGCTTAGGGGGGACAGCAATTAACACTGAAGCTTTCTTT. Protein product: CASSLGGTAINTEAFF.

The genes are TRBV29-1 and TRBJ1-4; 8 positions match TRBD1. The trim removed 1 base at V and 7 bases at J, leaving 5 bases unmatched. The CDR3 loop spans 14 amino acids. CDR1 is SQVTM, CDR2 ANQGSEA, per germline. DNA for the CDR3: TGCAGCGTTGAAGGGACAGGGCGGACTGAAAAACTGTTTTTT. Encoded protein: CSVEGTGRTEKLFF.